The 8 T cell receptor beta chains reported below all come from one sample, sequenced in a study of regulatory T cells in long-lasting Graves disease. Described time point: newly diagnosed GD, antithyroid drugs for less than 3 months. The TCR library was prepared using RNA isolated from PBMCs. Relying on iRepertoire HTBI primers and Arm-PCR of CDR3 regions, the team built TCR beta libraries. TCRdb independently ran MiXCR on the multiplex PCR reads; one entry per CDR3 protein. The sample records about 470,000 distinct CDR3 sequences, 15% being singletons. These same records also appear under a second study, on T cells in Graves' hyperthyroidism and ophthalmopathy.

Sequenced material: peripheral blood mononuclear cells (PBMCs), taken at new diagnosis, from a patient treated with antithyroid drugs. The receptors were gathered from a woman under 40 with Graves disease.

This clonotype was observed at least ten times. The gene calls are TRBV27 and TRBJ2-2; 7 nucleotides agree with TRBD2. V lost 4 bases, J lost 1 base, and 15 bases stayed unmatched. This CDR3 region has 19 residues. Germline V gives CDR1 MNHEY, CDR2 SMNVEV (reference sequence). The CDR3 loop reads CASSSLALGGALNTGELFF. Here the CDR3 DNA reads TGTGCCAGCAGTTCCCTCGCCTTGGGAGGGGCCTTGAACACCGGGGAGCTGTTTTTT.

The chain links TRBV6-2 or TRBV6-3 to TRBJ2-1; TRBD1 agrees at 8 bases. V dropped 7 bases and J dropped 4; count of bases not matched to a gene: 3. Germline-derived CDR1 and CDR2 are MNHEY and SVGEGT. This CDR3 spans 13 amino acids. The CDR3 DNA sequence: TGTGCCAGCACCGGGACAGGTTACAATGAGCAGTTCTTC. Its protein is CASTGTGYNEQFF.

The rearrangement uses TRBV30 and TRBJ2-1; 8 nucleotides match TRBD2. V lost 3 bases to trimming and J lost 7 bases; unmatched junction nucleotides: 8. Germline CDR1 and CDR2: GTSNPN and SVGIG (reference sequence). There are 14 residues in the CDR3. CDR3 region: CAWSNGRASNEQFF. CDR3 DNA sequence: TGTGCCTGGAGCAACGGGAGGGCCAGTAATGAGCAGTTCTTC. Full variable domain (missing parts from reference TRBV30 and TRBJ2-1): SQTIHQWPATLVQPVGSPLSLECTVEGTSNPNLYWYRQAAGRGLQLLFYSVGIGQISSEVPQNLSASRPQDRQFILSSKKLLLSDSGFYLCAWSNGRASNEQFFGPGTRLTVL.

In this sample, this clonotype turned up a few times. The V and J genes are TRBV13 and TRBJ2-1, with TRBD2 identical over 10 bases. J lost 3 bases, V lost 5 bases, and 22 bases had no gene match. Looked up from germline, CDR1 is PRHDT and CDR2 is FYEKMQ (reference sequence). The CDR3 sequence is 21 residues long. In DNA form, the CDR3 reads TGTGCCAGCAGCGGAAATCCCGGGACTAGCGAACCCCCATATCACTACAATGAGCAGTTCTTC. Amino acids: CASSGNPGTSEPPYHYNEQFF.

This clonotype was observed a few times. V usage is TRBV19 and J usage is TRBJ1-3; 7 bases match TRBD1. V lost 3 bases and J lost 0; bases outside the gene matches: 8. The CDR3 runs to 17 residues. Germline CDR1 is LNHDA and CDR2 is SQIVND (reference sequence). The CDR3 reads CASSIHRGPGSGNTIYF. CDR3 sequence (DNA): TGTGCCAGTAGTATCCACAGGGGCCCAGGCTCTGGAAACACCATATATTTT.

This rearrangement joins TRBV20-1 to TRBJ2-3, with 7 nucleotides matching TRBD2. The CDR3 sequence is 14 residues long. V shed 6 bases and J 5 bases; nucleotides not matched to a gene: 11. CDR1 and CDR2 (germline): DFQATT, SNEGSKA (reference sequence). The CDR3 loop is CSATAGVAGDTQYF. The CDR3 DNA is TGCAGTGCCACGGCGGGGGTAGCGGGAGATACGCAGTATTTT.

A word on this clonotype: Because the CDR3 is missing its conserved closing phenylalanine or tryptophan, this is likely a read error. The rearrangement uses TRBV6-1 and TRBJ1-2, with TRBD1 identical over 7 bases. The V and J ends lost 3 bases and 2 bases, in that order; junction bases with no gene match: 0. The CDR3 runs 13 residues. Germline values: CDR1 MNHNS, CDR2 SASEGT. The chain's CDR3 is CASSDRGNYGYTS. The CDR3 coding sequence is TGTGCCAGCAGTGACAGGGGGAACTATGGCTACACCTCC.

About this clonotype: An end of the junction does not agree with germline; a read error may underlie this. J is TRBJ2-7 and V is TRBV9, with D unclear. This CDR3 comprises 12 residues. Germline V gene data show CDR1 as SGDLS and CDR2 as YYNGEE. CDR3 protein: CASSATSCEQYF. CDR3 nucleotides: TGTGCCAGCAGCGCAACGTCCTGCGAGCAGTACTTC.